One TCR beta chain is described in this entry. Its target is not known. This sample was taken from a study of OX40 agonist ivuxolimab in advanced cancers. Findings and limits, study-wide: The study found among the lowest clonal expansion in partial responders at 0.1-3.0 mg/kg. Averaged across samples, CD8+ T cells carried more expanded clones than CD4+ did.

Sequenced by immunoSEQ multiplex PCR; TCRdb stores in-frame clones only, minus some. The sample contains tens of thousands of clones, roughly 87% of which appear only once. CDR1 is SGDLS, CDR2 YYNGEE, per germline. J was trimmed by 4 bases and V by 2 bases; bases with no gene match: 5. CDR3 length: 15 residues. Material: CD4+ or CD8+ T cells sorted from blood, obtained in a trial of the OX40 agonist ivuxolimab. The chain joins TRBV9 to TRBJ2-1; TRBD2 agrees at 8 bases. The TCR sequence derives from an adult with an advanced solid tumor such as melanoma, head and neck, liver or kidney cancer. The DNA for the CDR3 is TGTGCCAGCAGCGTGGCTCAGCGGGGGTACAATGAGCAGTTCTTC. It specifies CASSVAQRGYNEQFF.